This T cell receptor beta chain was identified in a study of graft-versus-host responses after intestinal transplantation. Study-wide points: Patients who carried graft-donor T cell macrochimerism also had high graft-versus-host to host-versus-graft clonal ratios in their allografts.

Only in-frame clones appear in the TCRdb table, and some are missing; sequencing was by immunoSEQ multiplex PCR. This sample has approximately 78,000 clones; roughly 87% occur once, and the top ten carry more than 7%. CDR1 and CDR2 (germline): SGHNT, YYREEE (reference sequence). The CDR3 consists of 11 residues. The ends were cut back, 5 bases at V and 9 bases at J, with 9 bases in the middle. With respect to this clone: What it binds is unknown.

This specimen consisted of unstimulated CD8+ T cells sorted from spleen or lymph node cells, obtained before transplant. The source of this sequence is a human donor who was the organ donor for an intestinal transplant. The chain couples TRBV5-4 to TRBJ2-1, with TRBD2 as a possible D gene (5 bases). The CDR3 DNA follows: TGTGCCAGCAGTTTTGGAGGTGAGCAGTTCTTC. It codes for CASSFGGEQFF.